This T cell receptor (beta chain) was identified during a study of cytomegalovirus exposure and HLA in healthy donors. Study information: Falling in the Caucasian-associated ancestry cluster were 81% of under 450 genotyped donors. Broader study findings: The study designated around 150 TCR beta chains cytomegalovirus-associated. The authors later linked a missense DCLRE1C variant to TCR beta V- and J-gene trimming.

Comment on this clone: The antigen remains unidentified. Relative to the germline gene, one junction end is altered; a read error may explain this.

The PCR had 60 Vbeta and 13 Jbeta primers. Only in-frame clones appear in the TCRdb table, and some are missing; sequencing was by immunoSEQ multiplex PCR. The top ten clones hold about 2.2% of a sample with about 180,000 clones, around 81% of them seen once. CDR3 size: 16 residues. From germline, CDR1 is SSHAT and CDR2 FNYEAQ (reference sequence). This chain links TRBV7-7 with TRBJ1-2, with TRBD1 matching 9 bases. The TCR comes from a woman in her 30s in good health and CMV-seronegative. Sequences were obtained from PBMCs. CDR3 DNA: TGTGCTAGCAGCCCAACCGGGACAGGGTGTGTGTATGGCTACACCTTC. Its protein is CASSPTGTGCVYGYTF.